The rows below give T cell receptor beta chains drawn from one sample of a study of blood T cell repertoires in COVID-19. Clones were read by immunoSEQ multiplex PCR, and TCRdb kept only the in-frame ones, dropping some. The repertoire consists of fewer than 300,000 clones, with over 75% occurring once and the leading ten covering around a tenth. The sample was peripheral blood. The receptors stem from a man between 50 and 59 years old with COVID-19, enrolled during active disease. Both conserved end residues are part of each CDR3. Fields, in order: V gene, D gene, J gene, CDR3 protein. D genes are given only for firm matches.

TRBV28	TRBD1	TRBJ1-2	CASSSLSMTGITF
TRBV7-9	TRBD1	TRBJ2-7	CASSLGWDSSYEQYF
TRBV6-5	-	TRBJ2-1	CASNTGTTYNEQFF
TRBV7-8	TRBD1	TRBJ1-1	CASSLTRGGQGFTNTEAFF
TRBV6-2/TRBV6-3	TRBD2	TRBJ2-7	CASSYGTTAYEQYF
TRBV9	-	TRBJ1-1	CASSVHQGTSEAFF
TRBV5-4	-	TRBJ2-3	CASSPFGGSRTDTQYF
TRBV15	-	TRBJ1-2	CATSRDMDRRSNYGYTF
TRBV2	-	TRBJ2-3	CASSGLAPTDTQYF
TRBV20-1	-	TRBJ2-3	CSASMRVGTDTQYF
TRBV15	TRBD1	TRBJ1-1	CATSNRQGWNTEAFF
TRBV15	TRBD1	TRBJ1-3	CATSGGQGAAGNTIYF
TRBV11-2	-	TRBJ2-1	CASTRQPQGYNEQFF
TRBV19	-	TRBJ1-5	CASKGGHSNQPQHF
TRBV6-6	TRBD1	TRBJ2-2	CASRKDRAEEKLFF
TRBV11-2	-	TRBJ2-3	CASSLLSSGSTDTQYF
TRBV27	TRBD1	TRBJ2-1	CASSSVTGGDEQFF
TRBV6-5	TRBD1	TRBJ2-5	CASSPTLDRGETQYF
TRBV19	TRBD2	TRBJ2-7	CASSIGRAQAYEQYF
TRBV7-2	TRBD1	TRBJ1-2	CASSFQGESGYTF
TRBV24-1	TRBD1	TRBJ2-4	CATSDGGQGGNIQYF
TRBV11-3	TRBD2	TRBJ2-1	CASSLALAGAYNEQFF
TRBV24-1	TRBD1	TRBJ2-3	CATSPGQGPADTQYF
TRBV2	TRBD2	TRBJ2-5	CASSSGTSGGAYETQYF
TRBV9	TRBD2	TRBJ2-2	CASSVRLAVNTGELFF
TRBV6-2/TRBV6-3	-	TRBJ2-1	CASSYSRREMWDEQFF
TRBV9	TRBD2	TRBJ2-7	CASSPSGTEGYEQYF
TRBV27	TRBD1	TRBJ2-3	CASSLRRTGGTDTQYF
TRBV12-5	TRBD1	TRBJ1-2	CASGPRDSDRNGYTF
TRBV7-9	-	TRBJ1-2	CASSFAEENGYTF
TRBV10-3	TRBD2	TRBJ2-1	CAISQTSGYDNEQFF
TRBV3-1/TRBV3-2	TRBD2	TRBJ2-3	CASSPSGRTDTQYF
TRBV19	-	TRBJ1-1	CASSLTANTEAFF
TRBV10-2	TRBD1	TRBJ2-7	CASSESQGAGSYEQYF
TRBV6-9	TRBD1	TRBJ1-5	CATRQGTQPQHF
TRBV5-4	-	TRBJ2-6	CASSFGVAGLSGANVLTF
TRBV11-2	-	TRBJ1-2	CASSLVTGWNYGYTF
TRBV5-4	-	TRBJ1-6	CASSLVRGDNSPLHF
TRBV2	TRBD2	TRBJ2-7	CASRAGLAGDRGTWEQYF
TRBV7-6	TRBD2	TRBJ2-2	CASSSTGTRATGELFF
TRBV11-2	TRBD2	TRBJ2-1	CASSLRTSGRNYNEQFF
TRBV5-4	TRBD1	TRBJ1-4	CASSPGGDREKLFF
TRBV20-1	-	TRBJ1-1	CSASGQGIGNTEAFF
TRBV21-1	-	TRBJ1-6	CASSKATDQELPLHF
TRBV5-1	-	TRBJ2-7	CASSFRDTGVEQYF
TRBV29-1	TRBD1	TRBJ2-2	CSVLGQVNTGELFF
TRBV2	-	TRBJ1-5	CATQTGLDGGPQHF
TRBV7-2	-	TRBJ2-2	CASSPRGGSGELFF
TRBV7-8	TRBD1	TRBJ2-1	CASSLVSGTGRGLGLVPEQFF
TRBV7-8	TRBD2	TRBJ2-7	CASSLAGAYEQYF
TRBV4-3	TRBD2	TRBJ2-7	CASSQDRLAGYEQYF
TRBV11-2	TRBD2	TRBJ2-5	CASSLGRLAGGPETQYF
TRBV5-1	TRBD2	TRBJ2-2	CASSSTTSGTGELFF
TRBV9	TRBD1	TRBJ2-1	CASSVGGRTGSGHEQFF
TRBV7-8	-	TRBJ2-1	CASSLTRISSYNEQFF
TRBV12-3/TRBV12-4	-	TRBJ2-5	CASSLGPQETQYF
TRBV11-3	-	TRBJ2-5	CASSLRGKETQYF
TRBV6-1	-	TRBJ2-7	CASSEVGQGYEQYF
TRBV5-8	TRBD1	TRBJ1-5	CASSWTGTALFSNQPQHF